This T cell receptor (beta chain) is drawn from a study of cytomegalovirus exposure and HLA in healthy donors. Findings and caveats of the study: Some V segments could not be told apart, so they were left out, TRBV6-2 and TRBV6-3 among them.

The germline gives CDR1 MNHEY, CDR2 SVGAGI. The V and J ends lost 3 bases and 6 bases respectively, with 18 bases between them. The CDR3 is made up of 15 amino acids. On this clone itself: The target antigen is unknown.

Vbeta (60) and Jbeta (13) primers were used in the PCR. Profiled with immunoSEQ multiplex PCR; TCRdb holds only in-frame clones, not every one. The sample table sets out 150,000 to 200,000 clones. Sequenced input: PBMCs. The source of this sequence is a man between 25 and 39 years old in good health and CMV-seronegative. The chain combines TRBV6-5 with TRBJ2-7; possible D gene TRBD2, 7 bases. The CDR3 loop is CASSYSGEGGFEQYF. CDR3 nucleotides: TGTGCCAGCAGTTATAGCGGAGAGGGGGGGTTCGAGCAGTACTTC.